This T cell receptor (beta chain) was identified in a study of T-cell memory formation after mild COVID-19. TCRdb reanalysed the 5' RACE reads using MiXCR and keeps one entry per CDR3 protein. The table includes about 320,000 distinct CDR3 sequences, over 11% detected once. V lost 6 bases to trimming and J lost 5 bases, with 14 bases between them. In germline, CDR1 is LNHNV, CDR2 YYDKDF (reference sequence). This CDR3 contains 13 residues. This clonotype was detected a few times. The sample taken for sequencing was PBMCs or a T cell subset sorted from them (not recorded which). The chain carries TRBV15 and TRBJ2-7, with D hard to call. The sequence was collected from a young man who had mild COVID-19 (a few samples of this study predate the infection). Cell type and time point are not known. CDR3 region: CATSDSLLDEQYF. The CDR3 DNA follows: TGTGCCACCAGTGACTCCCTCCTCGACGAGCAGTACTTC. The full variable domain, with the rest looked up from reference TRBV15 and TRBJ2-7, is DAMVIQNPRYQVTQFGKPVTLSCSQTLNHNVMYWYQQKSSQAPKLLFHYYDKDFNNEADTPDNFQSRRPNTSFCFLDIRSPGLGDTAMYLCATSDSLLDEQYFGPGTRLTVT.